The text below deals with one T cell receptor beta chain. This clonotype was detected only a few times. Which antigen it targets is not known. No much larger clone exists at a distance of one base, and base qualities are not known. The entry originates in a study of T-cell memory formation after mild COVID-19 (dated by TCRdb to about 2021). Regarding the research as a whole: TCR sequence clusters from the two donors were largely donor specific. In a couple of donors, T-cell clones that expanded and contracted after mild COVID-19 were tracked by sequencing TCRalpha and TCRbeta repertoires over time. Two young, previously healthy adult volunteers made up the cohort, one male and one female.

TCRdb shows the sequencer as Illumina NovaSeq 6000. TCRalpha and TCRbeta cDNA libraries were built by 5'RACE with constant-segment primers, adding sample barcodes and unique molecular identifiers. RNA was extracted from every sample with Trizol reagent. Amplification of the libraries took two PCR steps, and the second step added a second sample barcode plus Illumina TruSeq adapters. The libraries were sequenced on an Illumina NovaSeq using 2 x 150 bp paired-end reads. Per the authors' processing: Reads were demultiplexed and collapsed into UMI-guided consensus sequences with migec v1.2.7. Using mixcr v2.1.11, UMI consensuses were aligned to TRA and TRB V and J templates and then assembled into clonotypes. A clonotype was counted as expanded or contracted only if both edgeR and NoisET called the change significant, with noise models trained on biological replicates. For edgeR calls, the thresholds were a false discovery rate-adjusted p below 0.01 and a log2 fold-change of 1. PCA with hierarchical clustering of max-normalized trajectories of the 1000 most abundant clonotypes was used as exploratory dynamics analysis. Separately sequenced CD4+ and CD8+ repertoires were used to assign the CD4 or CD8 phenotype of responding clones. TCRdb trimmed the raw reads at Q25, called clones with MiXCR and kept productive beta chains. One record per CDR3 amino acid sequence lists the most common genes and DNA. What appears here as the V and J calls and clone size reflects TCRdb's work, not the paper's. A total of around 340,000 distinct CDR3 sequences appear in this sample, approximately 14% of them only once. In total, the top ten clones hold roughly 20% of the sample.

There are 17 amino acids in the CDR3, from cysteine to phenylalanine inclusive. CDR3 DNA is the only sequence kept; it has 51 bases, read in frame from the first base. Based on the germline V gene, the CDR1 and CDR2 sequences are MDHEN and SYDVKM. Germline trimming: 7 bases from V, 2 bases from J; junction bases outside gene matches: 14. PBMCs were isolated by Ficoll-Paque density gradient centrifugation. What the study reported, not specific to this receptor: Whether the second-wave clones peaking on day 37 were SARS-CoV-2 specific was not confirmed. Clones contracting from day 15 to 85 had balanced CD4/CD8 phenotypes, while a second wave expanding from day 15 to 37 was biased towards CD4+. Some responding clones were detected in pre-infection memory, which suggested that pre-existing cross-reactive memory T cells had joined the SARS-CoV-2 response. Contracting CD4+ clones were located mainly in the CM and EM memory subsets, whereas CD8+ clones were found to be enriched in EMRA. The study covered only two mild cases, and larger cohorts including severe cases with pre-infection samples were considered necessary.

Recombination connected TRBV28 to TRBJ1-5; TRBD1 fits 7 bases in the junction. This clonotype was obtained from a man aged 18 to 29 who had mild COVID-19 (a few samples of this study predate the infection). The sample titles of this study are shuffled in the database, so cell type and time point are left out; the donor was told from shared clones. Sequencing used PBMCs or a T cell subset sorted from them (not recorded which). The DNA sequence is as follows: TGTGCCAGCACCCTGGCGGGGGCAGGGGGAGGCAATCAGCCCCAGCATTTT. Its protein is CASTLAGAGGGNQPQHF.